A selection of T cell receptor beta chains follows, all from one sample in a study of identical twins. Each CDR3 protein gets one entry after TCRdb re-called the 5' RACE reads with MiXCR. The table includes 450,000 to 600,000 distinct CDR3 sequences, about 22% detected once. This sample also belongs to another study, concerning yellow fever vaccine responses in identical twins.

Sequenced input: CD4+ T cells sorted from blood. The receptor source for this set is a woman in her late teens or twenties in good health. Both conserved end residues are part of each CDR3. A D gene is named only where the DNA matches it firmly. The size field is filled for only some rows; it gives once, few, many or a size class.

V gene	D gene	clone size	J gene	CDR3 protein	CDR3 DNA
TRBV6-1	TRBD1	few	TRBJ1-2	CASTERDRGLSGYTF	TGTGCCAGCACGGAGAGAGACAGGGGATTGTCCGGCTACACCTTC
TRBV20-1	NA	few	TRBJ2-6	CSARDLGGSSGANVLTF	TGCAGTGCTAGAGATCTGGGCGGAAGCTCTGGGGCCAACGTCCTGACTTTC
TRBV20-1	NA	few	TRBJ2-7	CSASPRSGGILYEQYF	TGCAGTGCTAGTCCTCGATCCGGGGGAATTCTCTACGAGCAGTACTTC
TRBV12-3/TRBV12-4	TRBD1	few	TRBJ2-3	CASSQGTGIPDTQYF	TGTGCCAGCAGTCAGGGGACAGGGATCCCAGATACGCAGTATTTT
TRBV23-1	NA	few	TRBJ2-2	CASSHARPANTGELFF	TGCGCCAGCAGTCACGCCAGGCCTGCGAACACCGGGGAGCTGTTTTTT
TRBV6-4	TRBD1	NA	TRBJ2-4	CASRKFRGQPKNIQYF	TGTGCCAGCAGGAAATTCAGGGGGCAACCCAAAAACATTCAGTACTTC
TRBV6-1	NA	NA	TRBJ1-1	CASSGQIEAFF	TGTGCCAGCAGCGGACAGATTGAAGCTTTCTTT
TRBV6-1	NA	NA	TRBJ2-7	CASSETGGTAIGEQYF	TGTGCCAGCAGCGAAACGGGGGGGACAGCTATCGGCGAGCAGTACTTC
TRBV5-1	TRBD1	NA	TRBJ2-5	CASSFLTGMETQYF	TGCGCCAGCAGCTTTTTGACAGGGATGGAGACCCAGTACTTC
TRBV12-3/TRBV12-4	NA	many	TRBJ2-2	CASSLFTGELFF	TGTGCCAGCAGTTTATTCACCGGGGAGCTGTTTTTT
TRBV7-2	NA	NA	TRBJ2-7	CASSSPSVSYEQYF	TGTGCCAGCAGTTCTCCTAGCGTCTCCTACGAGCAGTACTTC
TRBV2	NA	few	TRBJ2-2	CASSEGAGPPGGELFF	TGTGCCAGCAGTGAAGGAGCAGGTCCTCCTGGCGGGGAGCTGTTTTTT
TRBV5-1	NA	many	TRBJ1-2	CASSLEQNYGYTF	TGCGCCAGCAGCTTGGAGCAGAACTATGGCTACACCTTC
TRBV12-3/TRBV12-4	NA	NA	TRBJ1-2	CASSPGPGYTF	TGTGCCAGCAGCCCGGGTCCAGGCTACACCTTC
TRBV10-3	TRBD1	few	TRBJ1-1	CDINAGGNTEAFF	TGTGACATCAACGCAGGGGGTAATACTGAAGCTTTCTTT
TRBV18	TRBD2	NA	TRBJ2-3	CASSPLAGASDTQYF	TGTGCCAGCTCACCACTAGCGGGAGCTTCAGATACGCAGTATTTT
TRBV12-3/TRBV12-4	NA	many	TRBJ2-4	CASTPGLNIQYF	TGTGCCAGCACCCCGGGACTAAACATTCAGTACTTC
TRBV2	NA	NA	TRBJ2-4	CASIFDSAKNIQYF	TGTGCCAGCATTTTCGACTCAGCCAAAAACATTCAGTACTTC
TRBV5-1	NA	many	TRBJ1-2	CASSLGQDYGYTF	TGTGCCAGCAGTCTAGGACAAGACTATGGCTACACCTTC
TRBV19	TRBD1	NA	TRBJ2-7	CASSISGQGAYEQYF	TGTGCCAGTAGTATTTCGGGACAGGGTGCCTACGAGCAGTACTTC
TRBV27	NA	NA	TRBJ2-7	CASSLKLGFYEQYF	TGTGCCAGCAGTTTGAAACTGGGGTTTTACGAGCAGTACTTC
TRBV12-3/TRBV12-4	TRBD1	few	TRBJ1-2	CASSLSGGLGYTF	TGTGCCAGCAGTTTATCAGGGGGCCTTGGCTACACCTTC
TRBV5-6	NA	many	TRBJ1-2	CASSLAVTVNYGYTF	TGTGCCAGCAGCTTGGCCGTGACAGTGAACTATGGCTACACCTTC
TRBV7-2	NA	NA	TRBJ1-4	CASSLAPRQRNEKLFF	TGTGCCAGCAGCTTAGCCCCCCGACAGCGGAATGAAAAACTGTTTTTT
TRBV12-3/TRBV12-4	NA	few	TRBJ2-1	CASSLPPGGPYYSSYNEQFF	TGTGCCAGCAGTTTACCCCCAGGGGGGCCCTATTATAGCTCCTACAATGAGCAGTTCTTC
TRBV7-9	TRBD1	few	TRBJ1-3	CASSLGDRVTIYF	TGTGCCAGCAGCTTAGGGGACAGGGTCACCATATATTTT
TRBV11-1	NA	NA	TRBJ1-1	CASSRTDQNTEAFF	TGTGCCAGCAGCAGGACAGACCAGAACACTGAAGCTTTCTTT
TRBV5-1	NA	few	TRBJ1-1	CASSLRGRGETEAFF	TGCGCCAGCAGCCTCCGGGGACGCGGCGAGACTGAAGCTTTCTTT
TRBV5-8	TRBD2	few	TRBJ2-1	CASSSGLTSVAYNEQFF	TGTGCCAGCAGCTCGGGGTTAACTAGCGTCGCCTACAATGAGCAGTTCTTC
TRBV5-1	TRBD2	NA	TRBJ2-3	CASSLRPASGSEIDTQYF	TGCGCCAGCAGCTTGAGGCCGGCTAGCGGGAGTGAGATAGATACGCAGTATTTT
TRBV29-1	NA	NA	TRBJ2-5	CSAVPQGGGTQYF	TGCAGCGCCGTTCCCCAGGGAGGGGGGACCCAGTACTTC
TRBV5-1	NA	few	TRBJ2-3	CASSLGGDTDTQYF	TGCGCCAGCAGCTTGGGGGGGGACACAGATACGCAGTATTTT
TRBV28	TRBD1	few	TRBJ1-5	CASSLTGGSPYGNQPQHF	TGTGCCAGCAGTTTAACAGGGGGCAGCCCCTATGGCAATCAGCCCCAGCATTTT
TRBV20-1	NA	NA	TRBJ1-1	CSAPQGNTEAFF	TGCAGTGCTCCTCAGGGGAACACTGAAGCTTTCTTT
TRBV6-5	NA	NA	TRBJ1-2	CASSQAKRNYTF	TGTGCCAGCAGTCAAGCTAAGCGGAACTACACCTTC
TRBV10-3	TRBD1	NA	TRBJ1-1	CAISRDRDTEAFF	TGTGCCATCAGTCGGGACAGGGACACTGAAGCTTTCTTT
TRBV18	NA	NA	TRBJ1-6	CASSPLAREFGSPLHF	TGTGCCAGCTCACCTCTCGCTCGGGAGTTCGGTTCACCCCTCCACTTT
TRBV2	NA	NA	TRBJ2-1	CASSGREGAYNEQFF	TGTGCCAGCAGTGGTAGGGAGGGGGCGTACAATGAGCAGTTCTTC
TRBV3-1	NA	NA	TRBJ2-2	CASSQEWGRGAGELFF	TGTGCCAGCAGCCAAGAATGGGGAAGGGGTGCCGGGGAGCTGTTTTTT
TRBV20-1	NA	few	TRBJ1-6	CSALTGTGNSPLHF	TGCAGCGCCCTAACCGGGACGGGGAATTCACCCCTCCACTTT
TRBV10-3	NA	NA	TRBJ2-2	CANSGEGNTGELFF	TGTGCCAACTCTGGGGAAGGGAACACCGGGGAGCTGTTTTTT
TRBV3-1	TRBD1	few	TRBJ2-1	CASSNRGQYNEQFF	TGTGCCAGCAGCAACAGGGGCCAGTACAATGAGCAGTTCTTC
TRBV5-1	TRBD2	few	TRBJ2-1	CASRGGLDNYEQFF	TGCGCCAGCAGGGGGGGACTAGATAACTATGAGCAGTTCTTC
TRBV12-5	NA	NA	TRBJ2-7	CASGLIAYPAYEQYF	TGTGCTAGTGGTTTAATAGCGTACCCCGCCTACGAGCAGTACTTC
TRBV7-9	NA	many	TRBJ1-1	CASSSYNTEAFF	TGTGCCAGCAGCTCCTACAACACTGAAGCTTTCTTT